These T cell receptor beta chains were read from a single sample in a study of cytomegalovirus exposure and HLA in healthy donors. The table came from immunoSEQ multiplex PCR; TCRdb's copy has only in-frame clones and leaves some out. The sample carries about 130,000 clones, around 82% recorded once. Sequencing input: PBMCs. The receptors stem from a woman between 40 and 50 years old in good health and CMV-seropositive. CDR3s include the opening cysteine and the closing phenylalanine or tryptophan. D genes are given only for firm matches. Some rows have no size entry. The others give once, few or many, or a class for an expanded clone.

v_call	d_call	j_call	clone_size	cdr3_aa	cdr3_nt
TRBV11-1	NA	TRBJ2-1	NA	CASSLRTINEQFF	TGTGCCAGCAGCTTACGGACTATCAATGAGCAGTTCTTC
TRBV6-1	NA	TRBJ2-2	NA	CASSDRRNTGELFF	TGTGCCAGCAGTGACCGCAGGAACACCGGGGAGCTGTTTTTT
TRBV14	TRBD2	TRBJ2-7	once	CASSHSLALAYEQYF	TGTGCCAGCAGCCACTCACTAGCGTTGGCCTACGAGCAGTACTTC
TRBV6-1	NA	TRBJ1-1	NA	CASSEGGVNTEAFF	TGTGCCAGCAGTGAGGGGGGGGTGAACACTGAAGCTTTCTTT
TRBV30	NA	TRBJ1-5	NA	CAWSVGVQPQHF	TGTGCCTGGAGTGTAGGGGTTCAGCCCCAGCATTTT
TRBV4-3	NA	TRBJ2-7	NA	CASSQNGGSYEQYF	TGCGCCAGCAGCCAAAACGGCGGAAGCTACGAGCAGTACTTC
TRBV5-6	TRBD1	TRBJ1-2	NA	CASSRGQPWGGYTF	TGTGCCAGCAGCCGGGGACAGCCATGGGGAGGCTACACCTTC
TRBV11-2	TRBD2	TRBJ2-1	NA	CASSLVLADFYNEQFF	TGTGCCAGCAGCTTAGTGCTAGCGGATTTTTACAATGAGCAGTTCTTC
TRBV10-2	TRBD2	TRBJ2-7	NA	CASSESASGSTYEQYF	TGCGCCAGCAGTGAGTCCGCTAGCGGGTCTACCTACGAGCAGTACTTC
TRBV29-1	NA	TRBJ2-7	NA	CSVETGREQYF	TGCAGCGTTGAAACAGGGCGAGAGCAGTACTTC
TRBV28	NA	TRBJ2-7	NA	CASKTPGGGSYEQYF	TGTGCCAGCAAAACCCCGGGGGGCGGGAGCTACGAGCAGTACTTC
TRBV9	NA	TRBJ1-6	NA	CASSVDRNSPLHF	TGTGCCAGCAGCGTAGACAGGAATTCACCCCTCCACTTT
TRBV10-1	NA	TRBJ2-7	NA	CASSEGPHSYEQYF	TGCGCCAGCAGTGAGGGGCCCCACTCCTACGAGCAGTACTTC
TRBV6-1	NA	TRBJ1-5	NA	CASSETGVGSWDQPQHF	TGTGCCAGCAGTGAAACGGGGGTGGGGTCTTGGGATCAGCCCCAGCATTTT
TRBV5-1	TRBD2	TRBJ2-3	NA	CASSPGLAGGPSTDTQYF	TGCGCCAGCAGCCCCGGGCTAGCGGGAGGGCCTAGCACAGATACGCAGTATTTT
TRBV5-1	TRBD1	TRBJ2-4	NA	CASSLRQGENIQYF	TGCGCCAGCAGCTTAAGACAGGGCGAAAACATTCAGTACTTC
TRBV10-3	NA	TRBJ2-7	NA	CAISEDRHDEQYF	TGTGCCATCAGTGAGGACAGGCACGACGAGCAGTACTTC